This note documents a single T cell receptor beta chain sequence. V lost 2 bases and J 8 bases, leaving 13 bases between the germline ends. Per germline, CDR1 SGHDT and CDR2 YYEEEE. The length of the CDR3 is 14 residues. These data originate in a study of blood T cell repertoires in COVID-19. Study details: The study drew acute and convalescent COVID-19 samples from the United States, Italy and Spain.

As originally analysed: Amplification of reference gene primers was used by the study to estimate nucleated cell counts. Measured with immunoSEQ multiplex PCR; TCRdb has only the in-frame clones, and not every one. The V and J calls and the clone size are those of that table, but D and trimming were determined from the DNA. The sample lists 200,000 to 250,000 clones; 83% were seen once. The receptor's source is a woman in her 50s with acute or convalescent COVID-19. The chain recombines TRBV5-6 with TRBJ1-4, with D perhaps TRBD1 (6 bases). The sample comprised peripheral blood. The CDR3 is CASSFGQGYEKLFF. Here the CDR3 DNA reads TGTGCCAGCAGCTTCGGCCAGGGGTACGAAAAACTGTTTTTT.